The 24 T cell receptor beta chains below were found in one sample sequenced in a study of response to subunit inactivated influenza vaccine. TCRdb independently ran MiXCR on the RT-PCR reads; one entry per CDR3 protein. This table holds some 200,000 distinct CDR3 sequences, 9.5% to 15% found once. The same sample was also studied in work on T cells expressing NK-cell markers. From that second work: Making the TCR beta cDNA relied on 5'RACE template switching with UMIs.

The specimen was CD8+ T cells sorted from PBMCs, collected 12 days after vaccination. Receptors originate from a man aged 50 to 60 who received an inactivated influenza vaccine.

At least ten counts were recorded for this clonotype. This chain connects TRBV29-1 to TRBJ2-7, with 9 positions matching TRBD1. J gave up 6 bases and V 1 base, and 7 bases lay outside the gene matches. Germline V gene data show CDR1 as SQVTM and CDR2 as ANQGSEA. The length of the CDR3 is 14 residues. CDR3 sequence reads: CSVEAGTGYSEQYF. The CDR3 DNA reads TGCAGCGTTGAAGCCGGGACAGGGTACTCCGAGCAGTACTTC.

The rearrangement joins TRBV4-1 to TRBJ2-7, with 11 bases matching TRBD2. Germline lookup yields CDR1 MGHRA and CDR2 YSYEKL. The trim removed 0 bases at V and 3 bases at J, leaving 7 bases unmatched. The CDR3 spans 17 residues. The CDR3 DNA follows: TGCGCCAGCAGCCAAGAATCACTTACTAGCGGGAGCTACGAGCAGTACTTC. It codes for CASSQESLTSGSYEQYF.

In its sample, this clonotype was seen a few times. CDR3 in amino acids: CASSRKGSGKYYNEQFF. DNA for the CDR3: TGCGCCAGCAGCCGCAAAGGGAGCGGCAAATACTACAATGAGCAGTTCTTC. The chain has TRBV4-3 and TRBJ2-1, with D maybe TRBD2 (5 bases). Looked up from germline, CDR1 is LGHNA and CDR2 is YSLEER. V lost 4 bases and J 3 bases, leaving 19 bases between the germline ends. This CDR3 region has 17 residues.

This clonotype showed up many times. The CDR3 sequence: CASIVRGGQANNEQFF. In DNA, the CDR3 is TGTGCCAGCATCGTTCGAGGCGGACAGGCCAACAATGAGCAGTTCTTC. This chain links TRBV5-5 with TRBJ2-1; 7 bases are shared with TRBD1. The CDR3 runs 16 residues. Germline CDR1 SGHKS, CDR2 YYEKEE (reference sequence). After removal of 6 bases from V and 5 bases from J, the junction contained 14 bases not matched to a gene.

The CDR3 DNA follows: TGTGCCAGCAGCGTAGGCGGGAGTGGGAGGGAGACCCAGTACTTC. Protein: CASSVGGSGRETQYF. V is TRBV9 and J is TRBJ2-5; 7 bases line up with TRBD2. V was clipped by 0 bases and J by 5 bases; unmatched bases: 7. In germline, CDR1 is SGDLS, CDR2 YYNGEE. The CDR3 is made up of 15 amino acids.

This clonotype has at least ten counts. The chain recombines TRBV15 with TRBJ2-7, with TRBD2 matching 8 bases. The CDR3 extends over 15 amino acids. The V segment lost 4 bases and the J segment 2 bases; nucleotides outside the gene matches: 7. Germline CDR1 and CDR2: LNHNV and YYDKDF (reference sequence). This chain's CDR3 is CATSTRSGGAYEQYF. The CDR3 nucleotides read TGTGCCACCAGCACTCGATCGGGGGGGGCCTACGAGCAGTACTTC.

The CDR3 DNA reads TGTGCCAGCTCACCCAAAAGGCACAATGAGCAGTTCTTC. The encoded protein is CASSPKRHNEQFF. V is TRBV7-6 and J is TRBJ2-1, with D hard to call. Germline CDR1 SGHVS, CDR2 FNYEAQ. The CDR3 has 13 amino acids. Trimming removed 8 bases from V and 5 bases from J, with 13 bases in between.

This sequence joins TRBV4-1 and TRBJ2-1; 8 nucleotides match TRBD1. The CDR3 runs to 16 residues. Germline V gives CDR1 MGHRA, CDR2 YSYEKL. The ends lost 0 bases at V and 8 bases at J; junction bases unmatched: 9. The CDR3, as DNA: TGCGCCAGCAGCCAAGATCCGAGACAGGGGACACATGAGCAGTTCTTC. Its translation: CASSQDPRQGTHEQFF.

This clonotype was detected ten times or more. This sequence joins TRBV7-2 and TRBJ2-1; TRBD2 matches at 14 bases. The CDR3 covers 16 residues. V shed 5 bases, J shed 4 bases, and the junction held 4 bases outside the gene matches. The germline V gene encodes CDR1 SGHTA and CDR2 FQGNSA. CDR3 region: CASSRGLAGGYNEQFF. Here the CDR3 DNA reads TGTGCCAGCAGCCGAGGACTAGCGGGGGGTTACAATGAGCAGTTCTTC. Combining the CDR3 with reference TRBV7-2 and TRBJ2-1 gives the whole variable domain GAGVSQSPSNKVTEKGKDVELRCDPISGHTALYWYRQSLGQGLEFLIYFQGNSAPDKSGLPSDRFSAERTGGSVSTLTIQRTQQEDSAVYLCASSRGLAGGYNEQFFGPGTRLTVL.

The chain combines TRBV15 with TRBJ2-2, with D perhaps being TRBD1 or TRBD2 (5 bases each). The CDR3 length is 14 residues. Per germline, CDR1 LNHNV and CDR2 YYDKDF (reference sequence). V lost 1 base to trimming and J lost 5 bases, with 8 bases between them. CDR3 coding DNA: TGTGCCACCAGCAGAGGGGGCGGGACCGGGGAGCTGTTTTTT. This encodes CATSRGGGTGELFF.

There are a few counts of this clonotype. The chain carries TRBV20-1 and TRBJ2-1; 8 nucleotides align to TRBD2. This CDR3 comprises 15 residues. The V and J ends lost 4 bases and 2 bases, in that order; junction bases with no gene match: 7. CDR1 DFQATT and CDR2 SNEGSKA come from the germline V gene (reference sequence). The CDR3 sequence is CSATYGGAAYNEQFF. CDR3 nucleotide sequence: TGCAGTGCTACCTACGGGGGGGCGGCCTACAATGAGCAGTTCTTC.

In this sample, this clonotype turned up many times. This chain connects TRBV28 to TRBJ2-2; 8 bases match TRBD2. The CDR3 is 15 amino acids. Per the germline V gene, CDR1 is MDHEN and CDR2 is SYDVKM. V trimming: 3 bases; J trimming: 0 bases; junction bases outside the gene matches: 0. CDR3 region: CASSLGLANTGELFF. The CDR3, as DNA: TGTGCCAGCAGTTTGGGACTAGCGAACACCGGGGAGCTGTTTTTT.

Ten or more counts support this clonotype. The chain has TRBV20-1 and TRBJ1-3; TRBD1 matches 8 bases. V dropped 0 bases and J dropped 3; count of bases not matched to a gene: 7. There are 16 residues in the CDR3. CDR1 and CDR2 (germline): DFQATT, SNEGSKA (reference sequence). DNA for the CDR3: TGCAGTGCTAGAGAAGTCCAGGGGGCCGATGGAAACACCATATATTTT. Protein product: CSAREVQGADGNTIYF.

This clonotype occurred a few times. The chain links TRBV12-3 or TRBV12-4 to TRBJ2-1; D is tentatively TRBD1 or TRBD2 (5 bases each). Trimming took off 3 bases at V and 9 bases at J, with 18 bases between the two ends. The CDR3 is made up of 15 amino acids. This CDR3 reads CASSLRGANRGEQFF. CDR3 sequence (DNA): TGTGCCAGCAGTTTGCGAGGGGCCAACCGGGGTGAGCAGTTCTTC.

With regard to this clonotype: At one of its ends the junction is not consistent with the germline gene, which may arise from a read error. The gene calls are TRBV28 and TRBJ2-3; a possible D gene is TRBD2 (5 bases). This CDR3 has 17 residues. Germline lookup yields CDR1 MDHEN and CDR2 SYDVKM. The CDR3 nucleotides are TGTGCCAGCAGTTTCCCCCTTGAGCTCGGGAACACAGATACGCATTATTTT. Translating gives CASSFPLELGNTDTHYF.

This clonotype was counted at least ten times. The chain joins TRBV4-1 to TRBJ1-5, with 11 bases aligning to TRBD1. Germline CDR1 reads MGHRA; CDR2 reads YSYEKL. The CDR3 totals 18 residues. After removal of 3 bases from V and 3 bases from J, the junction contained 10 bases not matched to a gene. The CDR3 here is CASSHLIRDRGSNQPQHF. The DNA of the CDR3 is TGCGCCAGCAGCCACTTGATTCGGGACAGGGGGTCCAATCAGCCCCAGCATTTT.

In this sample, this clonotype turned up a few times. This chain joins TRBV19 and TRBJ2-2, with D hard to call. V gave up 6 bases and J gave up 4 bases, with 6 bases separating them. CDR1 is LNHDA, CDR2 SQIVND, per germline (reference sequence). The CDR3 spans 12 residues. The DNA of the CDR3 is TGTGCCAGTAGCCCGATCACCGGGGAGCTGTTTTTT. The encoded protein is CASSPITGELFF.

This clonotype was detected only a few times. This chain joins TRBV20-1 and TRBJ2-3; D is perhaps TRBD1 (5 bases). V was cut by 5 bases and J by 1 base, with 16 bases left in between. The CDR3 extends over 15 amino acids. Germline V gene data show CDR1 as DFQATT and CDR2 as SNEGSKA (reference sequence). The CDR3 region is CSAPPRGERTDTQYF. The CDR3 coding sequence is TGCAGTGCTCCCCCAAGGGGTGAACGCACAGATACGCAGTATTTT.

A few counts support this clonotype. The chain links TRBV9 to TRBJ2-2; 10 bases line up with TRBD1. The CDR3 covers 16 residues. The germline V gene encodes CDR1 SGDLS and CDR2 YYNGEE. V gave up 4 bases and J gave up 4 bases; unmatched junction bases: 7. CDR3 DNA sequence: TGTGCCAGCAGCCCACGGACAGGGGGGATCACCGGGGAGCTGTTTTTT. Its translation: CASSPRTGGITGELFF.

This clonotype was seen at least ten times. The gene calls are TRBV27 and TRBJ2-3, with 7 bases matching TRBD1. The V and J ends lost 7 bases and 0 bases, in that order; junction bases with no gene match: 7. Germline V gene data show CDR1 as MNHEY and CDR2 as SMNVEV (reference sequence). CDR3 size: 15 residues. The CDR3 sequence is CASTPGTASTDTQYF. CDR3 DNA sequence: TGTGCCAGCACCCCCGGGACAGCGAGCACAGATACGCAGTATTTT.

This sequence joins TRBV4-3 and TRBJ1-4; 10 nucleotides align to TRBD1. Trimming at V came to 0 bases and at J to 4 bases, leaving 11 bases not matched to a gene. The CDR3 covers 19 residues. CDR1 is LGHNA, CDR2 YSLEER, per germline. The CDR3 is CASSQDGTGTGDLNEKLFF. For the CDR3, the DNA is TGCGCCAGCAGCCAAGATGGTACCGGGACAGGGGACCTTAATGAAAAACTGTTTTTT.

A few counts support this clonotype. The rearrangement joins TRBV9 to TRBJ2-5; D possibly corresponds to TRBD1 (5 bases). This CDR3 region has 15 residues. Germline CDR1 and CDR2: SGDLS and YYNGEE. V lost 0 bases and J lost 2, with 11 bases in between. The CDR3 bases are TGTGCCAGCAGCGTAGGGCTGGGGCAGCAAGAGACCCAGTACTTC. Residues: CASSVGLGQQETQYF.

This clonotype was found many times. The V gene is TRBV12-3 or TRBV12-4, the J gene TRBJ2-5; TRBD1 matches at 9 bases. The junction had 3 bases not matched to a gene; V was cut back by 5 bases and J by 2 bases. The CDR3 contains 14 residues. CDR3 DNA: TGTGCCAGCAGTCTGACAGGGGGTCAAGAGACCCAGTACTTC. This translates into CASSLTGGQETQYF.

The V gene is TRBV7-9, the J gene TRBJ2-1, with 7 nucleotides matching TRBD2. CDR1 and CDR2 from the germline V gene are SEHNR and FQNEAQ (reference sequence). V gave up 1 base and J gave up 7 bases; unmatched junction bases: 7. This CDR3 has 15 amino acids. The CDR3 here is CASSLEGTGGNEQFF. CDR3 in DNA: TGTGCCAGCAGCTTAGAGGGGACGGGGGGAAATGAGCAGTTCTTC.